This is a list of T cell receptor beta chains from one sample in a study of PD-L1 blockade in urothelial cancer. This table comes from immunoSEQ multiplex PCR, and its TCRdb copy is limited to in-frame clones, with some not included. The data contain about 82,000 clones, around nine tenths of them seen just once; the ten biggest clones take up approximately 9%. Sequencing was performed on PBMCs, taken around atezolizumab (anti-PD-L1) treatment. Source of these receptors: a man in his sixties with urothelial cancer. Both conserved end residues are part of each CDR3. A D gene is named only where the DNA matches it firmly. The size entry is marked missing in some rows and otherwise reads once, few, many or a size class.

TRBJ2-7 | NA | few | TRBV28 | CASSLYEEQYF | TGTGCCAGCAGTTTGTATGAGGAGCAGTACTTC
TRBJ2-2 | TRBD2 | NA | TRBV5-1 | CASREGTSGIRELFF | TGCGCCAGCCGAGAAGGGACTAGCGGGATTAGGGAGCTGTTTTTT
TRBJ2-2 | NA | NA | TRBV5-4 | CASSLGGGGGELFF | TGTGCCAGCAGCTTGGGTGGCGGCGGCGGGGAGCTGTTTTTT
TRBJ2-5 | TRBD2 | NA | TRBV4-1 | CASSSHQRLAGVETQYF | TGCGCCAGCAGCTCCCACCAGAGGCTAGCGGGAGTTGAGACCCAGTACTTC
TRBJ1-5 | TRBD1 | few | TRBV29-1 | CSVLPPGGGDQPQHF | TGCAGCGTTCTTCCCCCAGGGGGCGGGGATCAGCCCCAGCATTTT
TRBJ2-5 | TRBD1 | NA | TRBV5-1 | CASSLGGTEETQYF | TGCGCCAGCAGCTTGGGTGGGACAGAAGAGACCCAGTACTTC
TRBJ1-6 | NA | few | TRBV6-7 | CASSNSTLHF | TGTGCCAGCAGTAACAGTACGCTCCACTTT
TRBJ1-2 | TRBD1 | NA | TRBV10-2 | CASSEATGTGGYTF | TGCGCCAGCAGTGAGGCGACAGGGACCGGTGGCTACACCTTC
TRBJ2-7 | NA | NA | TRBV4-3 | CASSQGASYEQYF | TGCGCCAGCAGCCAAGGAGCAAGTTACGAGCAGTACTTC
TRBJ2-1 | TRBD2 | NA | TRBV6-5 | CASSGLAGENEQFF | TGTGCCAGCAGTGGACTAGCGGGAGAGAATGAGCAGTTCTTC
TRBJ2-5 | NA | NA | TRBV5-1 | CASSLEITKETQYF | TGCGCCAGCAGCCTAGAGATTACAAAAGAGACCCAGTACTTC
TRBJ1-5 | TRBD1 | NA | TRBV19 | CASSMGAGQGGGYQPQHF | TGTGCCAGTAGTATGGGGGCCGGACAGGGAGGGGGCTATCAGCCCCAGCATTTT
TRBJ2-7 | NA | once | TRBV7-9 | CASSLEGRFYEQYF | TGTGCCAGCAGCTTAGAGGGGAGGTTCTACGAGCAGTACTTC
TRBJ1-5 | NA | NA | TRBV18 | CASSPSGNQPQHF | TGTGCCAGCTCTCCCAGTGGCAATCAGCCCCAGCATTTT
TRBJ2-5 | TRBD1 | NA | TRBV28 | CASSSLLGTGPRETQYF | TGTGCCAGCAGTTCCCTCCTTGGGACAGGGCCAAGGGAGACCCAGTACTTC
TRBJ2-7 | NA | once | TRBV7-2 | CASSLGGVDYEQYF | TGTGCCAGCAGCTTAGGGGGGGTGGACTACGAGCAGTACTTC
TRBJ1-1 | TRBD1 | NA | TRBV29-1 | CSVTGQSNTEAFF | TGCAGCGTTACGGGACAGTCTAACACTGAAGCTTTCTTT
TRBJ1-4 | NA | NA | TRBV5-4 | CASSLGGASTNEKLFF | TGTGCCAGCAGCTTGGGCGGGGCATCGACTAATGAAAAACTGTTTTTT
TRBJ2-2 | NA | once | TRBV4-2 | CASSQDLKNTGELFF | TGTGCCAGCAGCCAAGACCTTAAGAACACCGGGGAGCTGTTTTTT
TRBJ2-5 | NA | NA | TRBV9 | CASSVSHQLQETQYF | TGTGCCAGCAGCGTATCCCACCAACTACAAGAGACCCAGTACTTC
TRBJ1-1 | NA | few | TRBV19 | CAILDWDTEAFF | TGTGCCATCCTGGACTGGGACACTGAAGCTTTCTTT
TRBJ2-7 | TRBD1 | NA | TRBV6-5 | CASSYLQGAGEQYF | TGTGCCAGCAGTTACCTCCAGGGGGCAGGGGAGCAGTACTTC
TRBJ2-1 | TRBD1 | NA | TRBV5-1 | CASSKRTTGGDNEQFF | TGCGCCAGCAGCAAGCGGACGACAGGGGGGGACAATGAGCAGTTCTTC
TRBJ2-7 | TRBD2 | few | TRBV5-1 | CAKTGLGLAGGLYEQYF | TGCGCCAAAACAGGCCTGGGACTAGCGGGAGGGCTGTACGAGCAGTACTTC
TRBJ2-3 | NA | NA | TRBV6-5 | CASSYTGGPTDTQYF | TGTGCCAGCAGTTATACTGGAGGACCCACAGATACGCAGTATTTT
TRBJ1-4 | TRBD1 | NA | TRBV6-1 | CASSEPGQGNEKLFF | TGTGCCAGCAGTGAGCCGGGACAGGGGAACGAAAAACTGTTTTTT
TRBJ1-2 | TRBD1 | NA | TRBV4-2 | CASSQDGQGNYGYTF | TGTGCCAGCAGCCAAGATGGACAGGGTAACTATGGCTACACCTTC
TRBJ1-2 | TRBD1 | NA | TRBV7-2 | CASSLGQGYGYTF | TGTGCCAGCAGCTTAGGACAGGGGTATGGCTACACCTTC
TRBJ1-1 | NA | NA | TRBV19 | CASSDGVGTEAFF | TGTGCCAGTAGCGACGGGGTCGGCACTGAAGCTTTCTTT
TRBJ1-5 | NA | NA | TRBV28 | CASSLPQGSKPQHF | TGTGCCAGCAGTTTACCCCAGGGCTCGAAGCCCCAGCATTTT
TRBJ1-5 | NA | NA | TRBV5-1 | CASSLGGEDQPQHF | TGCGCCAGCAGCTTGGGGGGGGAAGATCAGCCCCAGCATTTT
TRBJ2-7 | TRBD2 | many | TRBV2 | CASAGTTVGEQYF | TGTGCCAGTGCCGGGACTACGGTAGGCGAGCAGTACTTC
TRBJ2-1 | TRBD2 | few | TRBV19 | CASKRDSYNEQFF | TGTGCCAGTAAGCGGGACTCCTACAATGAGCAGTTCTTC
TRBJ1-1 | NA | NA | TRBV6-1 | CASRLDRNTEAFF | TGTGCCAGCAGGCTGGACAGGAACACTGAAGCTTTCTTT
TRBJ1-4 | NA | NA | TRBV23-1 | CASSPSGTPLNEKLFF | TGCGCCAGCAGTCCCTCCGGGACACCGCTTAATGAAAAACTGTTTTTT
TRBJ2-7 | TRBD1 | NA | TRBV5-1 | CASSFQGVPYEQYF | TGCGCCAGCAGCTTTCAGGGGGTCCCCTACGAGCAGTACTTC
TRBJ1-6 | NA | once | TRBV11-3 | CASSLDWGLGNSPLHF | TGTGCCAGCAGCTTAGATTGGGGACTGGGGAATTCACCCCTCCACTTT
TRBJ2-3 | NA | NA | TRBV6-1 | CASSRGFTDTQYF | TGTGCCAGCAGTCGGGGTTTCACAGATACGCAGTATTTT
TRBJ2-3 | TRBD2 | NA | TRBV2 | CASSAWKAGSHTDTQYF | TGTGCCAGCAGTGCCTGGAAAGCGGGAAGCCACACAGATACGCAGTATTTT
TRBJ1-5 | NA | NA | TRBV27 | CASSPGDRSKPQHF | TGTGCCAGCAGTCCCGGCGACAGGTCTAAGCCCCAGCATTTT
TRBJ1-4 | NA | NA | TRBV6-1 | CASRNTGIEKLFF | TGTGCCAGCAGGAATACAGGGATCGAAAAACTGTTTTTT
TRBJ1-2 | NA | NA | TRBV6-6 | CASSRRGGDYGYTF | TGTGCCAGCAGTAGACGGGGGGGAGACTATGGCTACACCTTC
TRBJ1-1 | TRBD1 | NA | TRBV14 | CASSQDQWGQGDTEAFF | TGTGCCAGCAGCCAAGATCAATGGGGACAGGGGGACACTGAAGCTTTCTTT
TRBJ1-1 | NA | NA | TRBV7-2 | CASSSVLGFRDKAFF | TGTGCCAGCAGCTCCGTCCTCGGCTTCAGGGATAAAGCTTTCTTT
TRBJ1-3 | NA | NA | TRBV6-6 | CASSRDITGNTIYF | TGTGCCAGCAGCCGCGACATAACTGGAAACACCATATATTTT
TRBJ1-1 | TRBD1 | NA | TRBV6-6 | CASSYTGTGVNTEAFF | TGTGCCAGCAGTTACACCGGGACAGGGGTGAACACTGAAGCTTTCTTT
TRBJ1-5 | NA | NA | TRBV6-5 | CASSPDTSNQPQHF | TGTGCCAGCAGCCCGGACACTAGCAATCAGCCCCAGCATTTT
TRBJ1-2 | TRBD1 | few | TRBV4-2 | CASSQTQGEDYGYTF | TGTGCCAGCAGCCAAACACAGGGGGAGGACTATGGCTACACCTTC
TRBJ1-1 | NA | NA | TRBV7-2 | CASSLASGGVFTEAFF | TGTGCCAGCAGCTTAGCGTCGGGAGGGGTGTTCACTGAAGCTTTCTTT
TRBJ2-5 | TRBD1 | NA | TRBV18 | CASSPTGIQETQYF | TGTGCCAGCTCACCGACAGGGATTCAAGAGACCCAGTACTTC
TRBJ2-1 | TRBD2 | NA | TRBV19 | CASSKITGTSGYNEQFF | TGTGCCAGTAGTAAAATTACCGGGACTAGCGGTTACAATGAGCAGTTCTTC
TRBJ2-7 | NA | NA | TRBV5-6 | CASSFSSYEQYF | TGTGCCAGCAGCTTTAGCTCCTACGAGCAGTACTTC
TRBJ2-7 | NA | NA | TRBV7-9 | CASSTGVYEQYF | TGTGCCAGCAGCACAGGAGTCTACGAGCAGTACTTC
TRBJ1-2 | NA | NA | TRBV30 | CAWSIYGGYTF | TGTGCCTGGAGTATCTATGGTGGCTACACCTTC
TRBJ2-1 | TRBD2 | NA | TRBV27 | CASSPSSGGRDEQFF | TGTGCCAGCAGTCCCTCCTCCGGGGGGAGGGATGAGCAGTTCTTC
TRBJ1-2 | NA | NA | TRBV11-2 | CASSLVSADYGYTF | TGTGCCAGCAGCTTAGTTTCTGCAGACTATGGCTACACCTTC
TRBJ2-1 | TRBD1 | NA | TRBV7-9 | CASRPTGFDEQFF | TGTGCCAGCAGACCGACAGGGTTCGATGAGCAGTTCTTC
TRBJ2-1 | NA | NA | TRBV6-1 | CASSRRRKDEQFF | TGTGCCAGCTCCCGGAGAAGGAAAGATGAGCAGTTCTTC